Each of the 3 T cell receptor beta chains below was sequenced from the same sample in a study of radiation and T cells in renal cell carcinoma. The table came from immunoSEQ multiplex PCR; TCRdb's copy has only in-frame clones and leaves some out. This table holds about 58,000 clones, around 77% found once. Time point denoted: blood 2 weeks post-SBRT. The treatment denotes: 15 Gy SBRT to primary tumor, nephrectomy 4 weeks later. The input for sequencing was blood, taken from a patient whose treatment included radiotherapy and nephrectomy. These receptor sequences come from a man in his 60s with renal cell carcinoma.

The J gene is TRBJ2-2, the V gene TRBV2, with D possibly TRBD1 on 7 matching bases. Trimming pared 4 bases from V and 4 bases from J, leaving 19 bases between. The CDR3 consists of 17 residues. From germline, CDR1 is SNHLY and CDR2 FYNNEI. The CDR3: CASSGRRRQGGTGELFF. In DNA form, the CDR3 reads TGTGCCAGCAGTGGCAGGAGACGACAGGGAGGCACCGGGGAGCTGTTTTTT.

CDR3 DNA: TGTGCCAGTAGTTCGGCTGGACTAGCGGGGGAAGAGACCCAGTACTTC. Amino acids: CASSSAGLAGEETQYF. This chain links TRBV19 with TRBJ2-5; 13 bases line up with TRBD2. V was clipped by 5 bases and J by 3 bases; unmatched bases: 6. Germline V gene lookup returns CDR1 LNHDA and CDR2 SQIVND (reference sequence). The CDR3 has 16 amino acids. The full variable domain, rest sourced from reference TRBV19 and TRBJ2-5, is DGGITQSPKYLFRKEGQNVTLSCEQNLNHDAMYWYRQDPGQGLRLIYYSQIVNDFQKGDIAEGYSVSREKKESFPLTVTSAQKNPTAFYLCASSSAGLAGEETQYFGPGTRLLVL.

The chain is built from TRBV15 and TRBJ1-2; a weak D match, TRBD1 (6 bases). The CDR3 loop spans 17 amino acids. The germline gives CDR1 LNHNV, CDR2 YYDKDF (reference sequence). The V gene lost 1 base and the J gene lost 2 bases, with 17 bases spanning the gap. The CDR3 coding sequence is TGTGCCACCAGCAGAGGACAGGCGCTGACACAGAACTATGGCTACACCTTC. Its protein product is CATSRGQALTQNYGYTF.